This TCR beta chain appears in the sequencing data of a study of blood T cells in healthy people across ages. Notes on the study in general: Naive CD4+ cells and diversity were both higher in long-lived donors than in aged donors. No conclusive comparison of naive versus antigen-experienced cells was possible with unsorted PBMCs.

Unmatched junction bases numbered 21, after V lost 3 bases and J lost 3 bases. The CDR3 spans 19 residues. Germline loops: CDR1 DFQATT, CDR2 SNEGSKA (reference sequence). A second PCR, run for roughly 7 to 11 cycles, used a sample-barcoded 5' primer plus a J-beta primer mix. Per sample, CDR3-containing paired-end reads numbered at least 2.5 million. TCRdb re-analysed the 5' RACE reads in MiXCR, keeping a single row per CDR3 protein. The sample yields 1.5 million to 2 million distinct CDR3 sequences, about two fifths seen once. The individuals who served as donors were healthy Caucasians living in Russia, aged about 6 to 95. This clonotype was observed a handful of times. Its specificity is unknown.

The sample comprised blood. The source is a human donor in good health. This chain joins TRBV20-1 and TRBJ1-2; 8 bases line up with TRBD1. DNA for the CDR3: TGCAGTGCTAGGGAAGGAAGACAGGGGAGGTCGGTTAGGGACTATGGCTACACCTTC. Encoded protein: CSAREGRQGRSVRDYGYTF.